These 24 T cell receptor beta chains came from one sample sequenced in a study of T cells in Graves' hyperthyroidism and ophthalmopathy (dated by TCRdb to the late 2010s). The receptor library was made with multiplex PCR. Sequencing was carried out with an Illumina HiSeq 2000. The TCR beta CDR3 regions were amplified from the RNA transcripts. For the first round of RT-PCR on the TCR CDR3, the HTBI primer set was used together with the Qiagen OneStep RT-PCR kit. The public reads were quality trimmed at Q25 with fastp and then assembled into clones with MiXCR by TCRdb, keeping productive beta chains. Rows merge per CDR3 protein into single entries with the most common DNA and genes. Recorded for this sample are about 690,000 distinct CDR3 sequences; 17% of them occurred a single time. The ten largest account for roughly 16% of the sample. Sample: blood. All receptors derive from a middle-aged man with Graves' hyperthyroidism.

The rearrangement joins TRBV18 to TRBJ2-1; D is unresolved. This CDR3 is 12 amino acids long. V was shortened by 5 bases and J by 7 bases, with 9 bases between the two germline ends. Germline loops: CDR1 KGHSH, CDR2 LQKENI. CDR3 region: CASSTEGNEQFF. The CDR3 nucleotides are TGTGCCAGCTCAACAGAAGGGAATGAGCAGTTCTTC.

The table lists this clonotype with a few counts. The chain joins TRBV13 to TRBJ2-7; 11 bases fit TRBD2. The CDR3 runs to 16 residues. V shed 5 bases and J 4 bases; nucleotides not matched to a gene: 10. Per the germline V gene, CDR1 is PRHDT and CDR2 is FYEKMQ (reference sequence). The DNA for the CDR3 is TGTGCCAGCAGCGGACGAACTAGCGGGAGTGGATACGAGCAGTACTTC. It yields the protein CASSGRTSGSGYEQYF.

This chain joins TRBV12-3 or TRBV12-4 and TRBJ2-7; no clear D gene. Trimming left V 7 bases short and J 3 bases short, with 13 bases between. CDR3 size: 13 residues. This CDR3 reads CASMMAHRYEQYF. CDR3 coding DNA: TGTGCCAGCATGATGGCCCACCGCTACGAGCAGTACTTC.

Here the CDR3 reads CATRPAGGNTGELFF. As DNA, the CDR3 is TGTGCCACCAGACCAGCGGGAGGAAACACCGGGGAGCTGTTTTTT. This rearrangement joins TRBV24-1 to TRBJ2-2; 9 positions agree with TRBD2. V shed 7 bases and J 2 bases; nucleotides not matched to a gene: 4. CDR1 KGHDR and CDR2 SFDVKD come from the germline V gene. The CDR3 covers 15 residues.

This clonotype was seen many times. CDR3: CASSFLPGGSYEQYF. CDR3 nucleotides: TGTGCCAGCAGTTTTCTCCCGGGAGGTAGCTACGAGCAGTACTTC. V usage is TRBV28 and J usage is TRBJ2-7; 7 positions agree with TRBD2. CDR3 length: 15 residues. Germline assignment: CDR1 MDHEN and CDR2 SYDVKM. V dropped 3 bases and J dropped 3; count of bases not matched to a gene: 8.

The chain combines TRBV20-1 with TRBJ1-2; possible D gene TRBD1, 6 bases. V lost 6 bases and J 1 base, leaving 12 bases between the germline ends. The CDR3 has 13 amino acids. CDR1 is DFQATT and CDR2 is SNEGSKA in the germline V gene (reference sequence). The CDR3 nucleotides read TGCAGTGCGTTAGCAGGGGATAACTATGGCTACACCTTC. This translates into CSALAGDNYGYTF.

This clonotype was recorded at least ten times. J is TRBJ2-3 and V is TRBV2; 15 positions match TRBD2. V lost 6 bases and J lost 2; bases outside the gene matches: 15. CDR3 length: 20 amino acids. The germline V gene encodes CDR1 SNHLY and CDR2 FYNNEI. In nucleotides, the CDR3 is TGTGCCAGCAGGGACCCCGCGGGACTAGCGGGAGGCGAGGACACAGATACGCAGTATTTT. Protein product: CASRDPAGLAGGEDTDTQYF.

The chain joins TRBV6-1 to TRBJ2-2; D perhaps matches TRBD1 (5 bases). Trimming shortened V by 5 bases and J by 4 bases, and 11 bases separated the two germline ends. The CDR3 is made up of 14 amino acids. CDR1 and CDR2 from the germline V gene are MNHNS and SASEGT. CDR3 nucleotide sequence: TGTGCCAGCAGTAACCCAGGGTTCACCGGGGAGCTGTTTTTT. Amino acid sequence: CASSNPGFTGELFF.

This chain links TRBV10-3 with TRBJ1-1, with D uncertain. Looked up from germline, CDR1 is ENHRY and CDR2 is SYGVKD. Trimming pared 6 bases from V and 2 bases from J, leaving 10 bases between. The CDR3 is made up of 13 amino acids. The CDR3 region has the DNA TGTGCCATCAGAGAACCGGGAAACACTGAAGCTTTCTTT. This encodes CAIREPGNTEAFF.

The genes are TRBV11-1 and TRBJ2-3; D is possibly TRBD1 (5 bases). The V gene lost 1 base and the J gene lost 8 bases, with 10 bases spanning the gap. CDR1 SGHAT and CDR2 FQDESV come from the germline V gene (reference sequence). The CDR3 spans 13 residues. The chain's CDR3 is CASSLVAGSTQYF. The CDR3 bases are TGTGCCAGCAGCTTAGTGGCAGGGTCTACGCAGTATTTT.

This clonotype has ten or more counts. J is TRBJ2-5 and V is TRBV28, with 7 bases aligning to TRBD2. This CDR3 is 14 amino acids long. The germline V gene has CDR1 MDHEN and CDR2 SYDVKM. Losses at the gene ends were 6 bases for V and 4 bases for J; bases not matched to a gene: 8. In nucleotides, the CDR3 is TGTGCCAGCAGCCTTATAGCGGGCGGAGAGACCCAGTACTTC. This encodes CASSLIAGGETQYF.

As concerns this clonotype: A read error may be the cause here, since a much bigger clone is one base away. The chain employs TRBV7-8 and TRBJ2-3, with D perhaps matching TRBD1 or TRBD2 (5 bases each). Germline V CDR1 and CDR2: SGHVS, FQNEAQ. This CDR3 spans 13 amino acids. CDR3 DNA: TGTGTCAGCAGCCTGACCTTCGGGGCTACGCAGTATTTT. Encoded protein: CVSSLTFGATQYF.

This clonotype showed up many times. V is TRBV30 and J is TRBJ2-7, with 11 bases lining up with TRBD2. Germline CDR1 reads GTSNPN; CDR2 reads SVGIG (reference sequence). V lost 1 base and J lost 4; bases outside the gene matches: 9. The CDR3 spans 16 residues. CDR3 region: CAWSAYPTSGNYEQYF. DNA of the CDR3: TGTGCCTGGAGTGCCTATCCGACTAGCGGGAATTACGAGCAGTACTTC.

The V and J genes are TRBV6-2 or TRBV6-3 and TRBJ2-3; 9 bases map to TRBD1. Trimming took 5 bases from V and 4 from J; bases not matched to a gene: 4. From germline, CDR1 is MNHEY and CDR2 SVGEGT. CDR3 size: 14 residues. CDR3 nucleotides: TGTGCCAGCAGTCCGGACAGGGGTCCAGATACGCAGTATTTT. Amino acids: CASSPDRGPDTQYF.

This clonotype was detected ten times or more. The CDR3 here is CASSLTGTSSWGQQYF. The CDR3 DNA reads TGTGCCAGCAGCTTAACCGGGACTAGCAGTTGGGGACAGCAGTACTTC. V is TRBV7-2 and J is TRBJ2-7, with TRBD2 matching over 9 bases. V shed 2 bases and J 8 bases; nucleotides not matched to a gene: 13. CDR1 and CDR2 from the germline V gene are SGHTA and FQGNSA. This CDR3 region has 16 residues.

The V and J genes are TRBV5-1 and TRBJ2-7; possible D gene TRBD2, 6 bases. Trimming pared 5 bases from V and 3 bases from J, leaving 15 bases between. Germline CDR1 SGHRS, CDR2 YFSETQ. CDR3 length equals 14 residues. CDR3 nucleotide sequence: TGCGCCAGCAGTTCCGGGACTCCTTTCTACGAGCAGTACTTC. Its protein is CASSSGTPFYEQYF.

There are many counts of this clonotype. V gene TRBV12-3 or TRBV12-4 combines with J gene TRBJ2-2, with D possibly TRBD2 on 6 matching bases. Trimming cost V 2 bases and J 5 bases, with 6 bases left between them. The CDR3 length is 13 residues. In DNA form, the CDR3 reads TGTGCCAGCAGTTTACGGGGGACCGGGGAGCTGTTTTTT. It specifies CASSLRGTGELFF.

The chain employs TRBV20-1 and TRBJ2-3; D remains unclear. V was shortened by 6 bases and J by 2 bases, with 12 bases between the two germline ends. From germline, CDR1 is DFQATT and CDR2 SNEGSKA (reference sequence). The CDR3 spans 13 residues. The CDR3 sequence: CSARTDPTDTQYF. CDR3 DNA sequence: TGCAGTGCCAGGACGGACCCCACAGATACGCAGTATTTT.

Comment on this clonotype: A much larger clone is a single base away; this may be a read error. The gene calls are TRBV7-9 and TRBJ2-7, with 11 bases that match TRBD1. The CDR3 has 17 residues. J was trimmed by 6 bases and V by 4 bases; bases with no gene match: 14. Germline CDR1 SEHNR, CDR2 FQNEAQ (reference sequence). CDR3: CASSSEGQGARGFEQYF. CDR3 DNA sequence: TGTGCCAGCAGCTCTGAAGGACAGGGGGCTCGTGGGTTCGAGCAGTACTTC.

There are many counts of this clonotype. The rearrangement joins TRBV28 to TRBJ1-4, with 7 bases aligning to TRBD1. V lost 7 bases and J lost 5; bases outside the gene matches: 10. In germline, CDR1 is MDHEN, CDR2 SYDVKM. This CDR3 has 15 residues. The CDR3 DNA sequence: TGTGCCAGCACCATCGGACAGGCCTCAAATGAAAAACTGTTTTTT. Protein sequence: CASTIGQASNEKLFF.

The chain couples TRBV18 to TRBJ2-4, with TRBD2 identical over 7 bases. The CDR3 covers 16 residues. The germline V gene encodes CDR1 KGHSH and CDR2 LQKENI. V trimming: 4 bases; J trimming: 0 bases; junction bases outside the gene matches: 6. As DNA, the CDR3 is TGTGCCAGCTCACTCCAGCGGGGCCTAGCCAAAAACATTCAGTACTTC. This translates into CASSLQRGLAKNIQYF.

This clonotype was recorded a few times. The chain carries TRBV5-4 and TRBJ1-3; the D is unclear. CDR3 length: 15 residues. Germline assignment: CDR1 SGHNT and CDR2 YYREEE (reference sequence). V was pared by 5 bases and J by 0 bases, with 12 bases between. This chain's CDR3 is CASSTGRLSGNTIYF. CDR3 in DNA: TGTGCCAGCAGTACTGGCAGGCTCTCTGGAAACACCATATATTTT.

This clonotype was counted ten times or more. This chain connects TRBV30 to TRBJ1-2, with 7 bases that match TRBD1. Germline trimming cut 3 bases from V and 5 bases from J; bases unmatched to any gene: 12. The CDR3 runs 15 residues. Germline V gene sequence: CDR1 GTSNPN, CDR2 SVGIG (reference sequence). The CDR3 reads CAWSPSYRGSYGYTF. The CDR3, as DNA: TGTGCCTGGAGCCCTTCTTACAGGGGAAGTTATGGCTACACCTTC.

This chain connects TRBV7-2 to TRBJ2-5, with D perhaps TRBD2 (6 bases). Trimming left V 7 bases short and J 9 bases short, with 12 bases between. Germline V lookup: CDR1 SGHTA, CDR2 FQGNSA. This CDR3 is built from 11 residues. The CDR3 coding sequence is TGTGCCAGCACCCCTGGGGAGGCCCAGTACTTC. This codes for CASTPGEAQYF.